This TCR beta chain was retrieved from a study of cytomegalovirus exposure and HLA in healthy donors. Study-wide background: Genetic ancestry analysis placed about 76% of the 398 donors that were genotyped in the Caucasian-associated cluster. Overall study results and limits: Roughly uniform sequencing depth across donors was assumed, possibly incorrectly. A later analysis found TCR association rates differed by HLA locus, highest for DRB1 and lowest for HLA-C. The study had only CMV serostatus as immune exposure information.

PCR amplification relied on 60 Vbeta primers (plus 13 Jbeta primers). Sequencing used immunoSEQ multiplex PCR; TCRdb keeps in-frame clones, though not all of them. There are approximately 97,000 clones in the sample; about 78% occur only once, and 4.1% lies in the top ten. Germline V gene lookup returns CDR1 MNHEY and CDR2 SVGAGI. V lost 6 bases to trimming and J lost 6 bases, with 10 bases between them. There are 12 residues in the CDR3. As regards this clone: As yet, its antigen is unknown.

This TCR was recovered from a woman in her 40s in good health and CMV-seropositive. The J gene is TRBJ2-3, the V gene TRBV6-5, with a possible D match to TRBD2 (5 bases). Input material: PBMCs. CDR3 region: CASRGDSDTQYF. The CDR3 DNA follows: TGTGCCAGCAGGGGAGATAGCGATACGCAGTATTTT.